The rows below give T cell receptor beta chains drawn from one sample of a study of glioma-infiltrating T cells after dendritic cell vaccination. TCRdb keeps only in-frame clones here, not all; method: immunoSEQ multiplex PCR. This table has 50,000 to 70,000 clones, about four fifths appearing once. The starting material was blood, obtained after dendritic cell vaccination. The receptor source for this set is a human donor with glioblastoma. Each CDR3 is given with its conserved first and last residue. Each record gives: CDR3 protein, CDR3 DNA, J gene, D gene, clone size, V gene. D genes are given only for firm matches. Size is stated for part of the rows, as once, few or many counts, or as a class when the clone is expanded.

CASSLEDRVGRTDTQYF	TGTGCCAGCAGCTTGGAAGACAGGGTGGGACGCACAGATACGCAGTATTTT	TRBJ2-3	TRBD1	.	TRBV5-4
CASSLSQLTDTQYF	TGTGCCAGCAGCTTATCACAGCTCACGGATACGCAGTATTTT	TRBJ2-3	.	.	TRBV5-6
CASSQDHETQYF	TGCGCCAGCAGCCAAGATCATGAGACCCAGTACTTC	TRBJ2-5	.	.	TRBV4-1
CASSQTPGTSGDTDTQYF	TGTGCCAGCAGCCAAACCCCCGGGACTAGCGGGGACACAGATACGCAGTATTTT	TRBJ2-3	TRBD2	.	TRBV4-2
CASSPRDRVYNEQFF	TGCGCCAGCAGCCCCCGAGACAGGGTCTACAATGAGCAGTTCTTC	TRBJ2-1	TRBD1	.	TRBV4-3
CASSLGRVNTEAFF	TGTGCCAGCAGCTTGGGGAGGGTGAACACTGAAGCTTTCTTT	TRBJ1-1	.	.	TRBV5-4
CASNTWDRDYSGANVLTF	TGTGCCAGCAACACGTGGGACAGGGACTACTCTGGGGCCAACGTCCTGACTTTC	TRBJ2-6	TRBD1	once	TRBV2
CASSLGGRYNEQFF	TGTGCCAGCAGCTTAGGGGGGCGGTACAATGAGCAGTTCTTC	TRBJ2-1	.	.	TRBV7-2
CASSPLQRGTEAFF	TGTGCCAGCAGCCCACTTCAAAGGGGCACTGAAGCTTTCTTT	TRBJ1-1	.	.	TRBV11-1
CASSTFRQGGRNQPQHF	TGTGCCAGTAGTACATTCAGACAGGGTGGGCGCAATCAGCCCCAGCATTTT	TRBJ1-5	TRBD1	.	TRBV19
CASSSSPGVVNTEAFF	TGTGCCAGCAGCTCAAGCCCGGGGGTGGTGAACACTGAAGCTTTCTTT	TRBJ1-1	.	.	TRBV11-3
CASNRGPGNSPLHF	TGTGCCAGCAACAGGGGGCCGGGTAATTCACCCCTCCACTTT	TRBJ1-6	TRBD1	.	TRBV7-6
CASSLDSPGSSREQYF	TGTGCCAGCAGCTTAGATTCGCCGGGATCGAGCCGAGAGCAGTACTTC	TRBJ2-7	.	.	TRBV11-2
CASSRTGDNEKLFF	TGTGCCAGCAGCAGGACAGGGGATAATGAAAAACTGTTTTTT	TRBJ1-4	TRBD1	.	TRBV5-5
CASNAGSRNQPQHF	TGCGCCAGCAACGCAGGGTCTCGCAATCAGCCCCAGCATTTT	TRBJ1-5	.	.	TRBV10-2
CASSTGQLRSYNSPLHF	TGTGCCAGCAGTACCGGACAGTTACGCTCCTATAATTCACCCCTCCACTTT	TRBJ1-6	.	.	TRBV27
CASSLALGLAKNIQYF	TGTGCCAGCAGCTTAGCCCTGGGACTAGCCAAAAACATTCAGTACTTC	TRBJ2-4	.	.	TRBV13
CASSYTMGQGYYEQYF	TGTGCCAGCAGCTACACCATGGGACAGGGGTACTACGAGCAGTACTTC	TRBJ2-7	TRBD1	.	TRBV5-5
CASMTAGQGNLSYGYTF	TGTGCCAGCATGACGGCGGGACAGGGGAACCTCAGCTATGGCTACACCTTC	TRBJ1-2	TRBD1	.	TRBV2
CASRQGVDDEQFF	TGTGCCTCCCGACAGGGGGTGGACGATGAGCAGTTCTTC	TRBJ2-1	TRBD1	.	TRBV10-3
CASSSDRESGNTIYF	TGTGCCAGCTCATCGGACAGGGAGAGTGGAAACACCATATATTTT	TRBJ1-3	TRBD1	.	TRBV18
CASSGVNRDIMDTIYF	TGTGCCAGCAGTGGGGTTAACAGGGATATTATGGACACCATATATTTT	TRBJ1-3	.	few	TRBV2
CASSSRTAIVRYGYTF	TGTGCCAGTAGTTCCCGGACAGCTATCGTTAGGTATGGCTACACCTTC	TRBJ1-2	.	once	TRBV19
CASSLYRGRAGNTIYF	TGTGCCAGCAGCTTATACAGGGGGCGCGCCGGAAACACCATATATTTT	TRBJ1-3	TRBD1	few	TRBV11-2
CASSLGEVPQHF	TGTGCCAGCAGCTTAGGGGAGGTGCCCCAGCATTTT	TRBJ1-5	.	.	TRBV7-9
CASSESSHEQYF	TGCGCCAGCAGTGAGTCTAGCCACGAGCAGTACTTC	TRBJ2-7	.	.	TRBV10-1
CASGGVNYGYTF	TGTGCCAGTGGAGGGGTTAACTATGGCTACACCTTC	TRBJ1-2	.	.	TRBV6-1
CASSLGQAQPQHF	TGCGCCAGCAGCCTGGGACAGGCTCAGCCCCAGCATTTT	TRBJ1-5	TRBD1	.	TRBV5-1
CASSLDPGDTEAFF	TGTGCCAGCAGCTTAGATCCGGGTGACACTGAAGCTTTCTTT	TRBJ1-1	.	once	TRBV11-2
CASSHQGGPRRAGNQPQHF	TGTGCCAGCTCCCACCAAGGAGGGCCAAGGAGGGCAGGGAATCAGCCCCAGCATTTT	TRBJ1-5	.	.	TRBV18
CASSPQGSGNTIYF	TGTGCCAGCTCACCTCAGGGTTCTGGAAACACCATATATTTT	TRBJ1-3	.	.	TRBV18
CASSLSRDGSYEQYF	TGTGCCAGCAGTTTATCCCGGGATGGCTCCTACGAGCAGTACTTC	TRBJ2-7	.	.	TRBV27
CASTLGLGNEQFF	TGTGCCAGCACTCTCGGACTAGGCAATGAGCAGTTCTTC	TRBJ2-1	TRBD2	.	TRBV4-2
CASSFGGQGAYEQYF	TGCGCCAGCAGCTTCGGTGGACAGGGGGCCTACGAGCAGTACTTC	TRBJ2-7	TRBD1	.	TRBV5-1
CASRGQGGGYGYTF	TGTGCCAGCAGGGGACAAGGGGGCGGCTATGGCTACACCTTC	TRBJ1-2	TRBD1	.	TRBV2
CASGGLRPTREYF	TGTGCCAGCGGTGGACTCCGTCCCACCAGAGAGTACTTC	TRBJ2-7	.	.	TRBV6-7
CASSQQNGGYNEQFF	TGTGCCAGCAGCCAACAGAATGGAGGGTACAATGAGCAGTTCTTC	TRBJ2-1	.	.	TRBV6-5
CASSSVLPNEQFF	TGCGCCAGCAGCTCGGTCCTCCCCAATGAGCAGTTCTTC	TRBJ2-1	.	.	TRBV5-1